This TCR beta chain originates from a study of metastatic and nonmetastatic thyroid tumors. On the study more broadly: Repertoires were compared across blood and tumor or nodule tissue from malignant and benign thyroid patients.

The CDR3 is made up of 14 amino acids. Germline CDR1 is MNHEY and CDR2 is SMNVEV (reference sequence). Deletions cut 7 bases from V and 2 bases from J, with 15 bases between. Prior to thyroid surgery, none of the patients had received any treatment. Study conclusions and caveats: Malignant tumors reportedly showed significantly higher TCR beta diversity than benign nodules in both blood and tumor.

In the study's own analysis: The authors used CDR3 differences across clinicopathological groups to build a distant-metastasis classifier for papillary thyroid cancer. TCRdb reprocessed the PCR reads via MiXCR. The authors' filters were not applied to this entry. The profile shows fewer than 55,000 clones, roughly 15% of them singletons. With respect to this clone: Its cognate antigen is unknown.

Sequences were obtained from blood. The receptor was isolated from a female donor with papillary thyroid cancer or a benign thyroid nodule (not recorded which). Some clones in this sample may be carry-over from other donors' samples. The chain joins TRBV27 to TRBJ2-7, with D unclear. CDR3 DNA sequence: TGTGCCAGCATCCCCGAGTTCTTGGCCTACGAGCAGTACTTC. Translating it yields CASIPEFLAYEQYF.